The clone carrying this TCR beta chain showed up just a few times. Antigen specificity is unknown. From the roughly 120-subject validation cohort, which was separate from the roughly 710-subject first cohort, the donors were drawn. Sequenced by immunoSEQ multiplex PCR; TCRdb stores in-frame clones only, minus some. The sample consists of some 170,000 clones, approximately 86% of them appearing once. The length of the CDR3 is 13 residues. Germline loops: CDR1 SGHTA, CDR2 FQGNSA. J gave up 7 bases and V 5 bases, and 3 bases lay outside the gene matches. The sample belongs to a study of cytomegalovirus exposure and HLA in healthy donors. Study results and limitations: Reports indicated that the classifier achieved high specificity and sensitivity in diagnosing cytomegalovirus status. First-cohort TCR clusters tended to co-occur in the 130 or so validation repertoires, a later analysis found. Through in vitro validation, three CMV-associated chains were shown to be specific for CMV antigens.

The TCR sequence derives from a man younger than 40 in good health and CMV-seropositive. Sequenced: PBMCs. V gene TRBV7-2 combines with J gene TRBJ1-2, with 11 bases fitting TRBD1. The CDR3 is CASSEGQGGGYTF. The DNA for the CDR3 is TGTGCCAGCAGCGAGGGACAGGGGGGTGGCTACACCTTC.